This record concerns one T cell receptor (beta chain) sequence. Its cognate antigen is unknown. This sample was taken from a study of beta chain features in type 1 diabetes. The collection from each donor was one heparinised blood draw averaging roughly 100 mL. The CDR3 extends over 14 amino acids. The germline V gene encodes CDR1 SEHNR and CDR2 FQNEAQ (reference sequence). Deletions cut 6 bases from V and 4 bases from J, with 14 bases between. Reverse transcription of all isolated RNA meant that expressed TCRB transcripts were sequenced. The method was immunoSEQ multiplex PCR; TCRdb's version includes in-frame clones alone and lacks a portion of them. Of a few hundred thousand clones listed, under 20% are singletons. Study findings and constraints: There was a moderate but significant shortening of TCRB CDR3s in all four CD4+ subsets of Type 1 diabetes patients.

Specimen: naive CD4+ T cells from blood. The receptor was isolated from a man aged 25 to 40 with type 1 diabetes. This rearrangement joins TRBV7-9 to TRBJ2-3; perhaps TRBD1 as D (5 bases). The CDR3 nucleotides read TGTGCCAGCAGACAAGATCCGACAGCAGATACGCAGTATTTT. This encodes CASRQDPTADTQYF.